Below are 28 T cell receptor beta chains sequenced from a single sample in a study of human T cells and chemical hapten exposure. TCRdb reprocessed the RACE reads with MiXCR, giving one entry per CDR3 protein. The sample has some 350,000 distinct CDR3 sequences, more than 5% seen once. Time point meaning: patch test 2, 6 weeks after DPC sensitization. Treatment defined: therapeutic diphenylcyclopropenone sensitization with weekly scalp DPC. The sequences come from whole blood, collected in connection with sensitization to the hapten diphenylcyclopropenone (DPC). All receptors come from a woman between 18 and 30 years old with alopecia areata. Some clones in this sample may be carry-over from other donors' samples.

The chain joins TRBV2 to TRBJ2-5; unclear D gene. The germline CDR1 and CDR2 sequences are SNHLY and FYNNEI. Trimming stripped 0 bases from V and 7 bases from J, with 15 bases between. The CDR3 extends over 15 amino acids. The CDR3 DNA reads TGTGCCAGCAGTGAAGCGGCAGGCCCTGGTGGGACCCAGTACTTC. It codes for CASSEAAGPGGTQYF. Drawing the rest from reference TRBV2 and TRBJ2-5, the complete variable domain is EPEVTQTPSHQVTQMGQEVILRCVPISNHLYFYWYRQILGQKVEFLVSFYNNEISEKSEIFDDQFSVERPDGSNFTLKIRSTKLEDSAMYFCASSEAAGPGGTQYFGPGTRLLVL.

This clonotype occurred many times. This chain links TRBV2 with TRBJ2-6; TRBD1 matches 7 bases. V was pared by 4 bases and J by 4 bases, with 7 bases of the junction left unmatched. Germline lookup yields CDR1 SNHLY and CDR2 FYNNEI. The CDR3 sequence is 16 residues long. The CDR3 coding sequence is TGTGCCAGCAGTGTGGATACAGGGGCCGGGGCCAACGTCCTGACTTTC. Translating gives CASSVDTGAGANVLTF. Together with reference TRBV2 and TRBJ2-6, the CDR3 gives the full variable domain: EPEVTQTPSHQVTQMGQEVILRCVPISNHLYFYWYRQILGQKVEFLVSFYNNEISEKSEIFDDQFSVERPDGSNFTLKIRSTKLEDSAMYFCASSVDTGAGANVLTFGAGSRLTVL.

This sequence joins TRBV18 and TRBJ2-7, with D unclear. The V gene's germline CDR1 is KGHSH and CDR2 LQKENI. The CDR3 has 12 residues. Trimming left V 2 bases short and J 3 bases short, with 5 bases between. The CDR3 region is CASSPGVYEQYF. CDR3 nucleotide sequence: TGTGCCAGCTCACCAGGGGTCTACGAGCAGTACTTC.

This clonotype was observed many times. The chain carries TRBV18 and TRBJ1-1; no clear D. Trimming cost V 2 bases and J 7 bases, with 11 bases left between them. There are 13 residues in the CDR3. Germline lookup yields CDR1 KGHSH and CDR2 LQKENI. CDR3 in DNA: TGTGCCAGCTCACCAGTGGAGGAGGTTGAAGCTTTCTTT. Its translation: CASSPVEEVEAFF.

The chain joins TRBV20-1 to TRBJ1-6; 7 bases line up with TRBD1. Germline CDR1 and CDR2: DFQATT and SNEGSKA (reference sequence). The CDR3 extends over 17 amino acids. The V and J ends lost 0 bases and 5 bases, in that order; junction bases with no gene match: 10. The CDR3 here is CSARDGRSGTDNSPLHF. Here the CDR3 DNA reads TGCAGTGCTAGAGATGGGCGCTCGGGGACAGATAATTCACCCCTCCACTTT.

This clonotype occurred a few times. V and J are TRBV4-2 and TRBJ2-1; D unclear. The V gene's germline CDR1 is LGHNA and CDR2 YNFKEQ. This CDR3 is built from 13 residues. Between the trimmed V and J ends, which lost 1 base and 8 bases, there was a span of 9 bases. CDR3 in DNA: TGTGCCAGCAGCCAAGGAACCGGCGATGAGCAGTTCTTC. This translates into CASSQGTGDEQFF.

This chain joins TRBV12-3 or TRBV12-4 and TRBJ2-3; a weak D match, TRBD2 (6 bases). V lost 6 bases to trimming and J lost 2 bases, with 18 bases between them. The CDR3 extends over 16 amino acids. The chain's CDR3 is CASRAWGTGATDTQYF. The DNA of the CDR3 is TGTGCCAGCAGGGCATGGGGGACTGGCGCCACAGATACGCAGTATTTT.

This clonotype was recorded at least ten times. J is TRBJ1-2 and V is TRBV20-1; possibly TRBD1 for D (5 bases). With 3 bases removed from V and 2 bases from J, the gap between germline ends came to 19 bases. The CDR3 runs 16 residues. Germline V CDR1 and CDR2: DFQATT, SNEGSKA (reference sequence). The CDR3 is CSARRQGGWVNYGYTF. CDR3 sequence (DNA): TGCAGTGCTAGGAGGCAGGGAGGTTGGGTAAACTATGGCTACACCTTC.

This clonotype was picked up a small number of times. V and J are TRBV6-2 or TRBV6-3 and TRBJ2-2; no clear D. The CDR3 loop spans 16 amino acids. Trimming took off 5 bases at V and 5 bases at J, with 18 bases between the two ends. In germline, CDR1 is MNHEY, CDR2 SVGEGT. CDR3 region: CASSADSPAITGELFF. The CDR3 coding sequence is TGTGCCAGCAGTGCCGACTCCCCAGCTATTACCGGGGAGCTGTTTTTT.

The genes are TRBV6-5 and TRBJ1-1; the D gene is possibly TRBD1 (5 bases). V was pared by 3 bases and J by 5 bases, with 19 bases between. The CDR3 is 16 residues long. The germline V gene encodes CDR1 MNHEY and CDR2 SVGAGI. CDR3 DNA: TGTGCCAGCAGTTATCACGGACCTGGCCAGGGTACTGAAGCTTTCTTT. Translation: CASSYHGPGQGTEAFF.

This clonotype showed up just a few times. J is TRBJ2-1 and V is TRBV29-1, with TRBD2 identical over 9 bases. V lost 6 bases to trimming and J lost 13 bases; unmatched junction nucleotides: 10. The germline V gene encodes CDR1 SQVTM and CDR2 ANQGSEA. The CDR3 length is 12 residues. The CDR3: CSVSQRGDLQFF. In nucleotides, the CDR3 is TGCAGCGTCAGCCAGCGGGGGGACCTACAGTTCTTC.

The CDR3: CASSENRGKETQYF. CDR3 bases: TGTGCCAGCAGTGAAAACCGGGGGAAAGAGACCCAGTACTTC. The rearrangement links TRBV2 to TRBJ2-5; D is possibly TRBD2 (6 bases). The V gene lost 2 bases and the J gene lost 3 bases, with 10 bases spanning the gap. The CDR3 has 14 amino acids. Germline V gives CDR1 SNHLY, CDR2 FYNNEI.

This clonotype occurred many times. The chain links TRBV6-2 or TRBV6-3 to TRBJ2-3; D remains unclear. Germline V gene sequence: CDR1 MNHEY, CDR2 SVGEGT. V was shortened by 2 bases and J by 10 bases, with 10 bases between the two germline ends. The CDR3 loop spans 12 amino acids. The CDR3 reads CASSYGSEAQYF. For the CDR3, the DNA is TGTGCCAGCAGTTACGGGTCAGAAGCGCAGTATTTT.

At least ten counts were recorded for this clonotype. This chain uses TRBV5-1 with TRBJ1-1, with D possibly being TRBD1 (5 bases). Germline V gene sequence: CDR1 SGHRS, CDR2 YFSETQ. Between the trimmed V and J ends, which lost 5 bases and 3 bases, there was a span of 11 bases. This CDR3 is built from 13 residues. The CDR3 nucleotides are TGCGCCAGCAGAGTATTGGGGGACACTGAAGCTTTCTTT. Translated, it gives CASRVLGDTEAFF.

This clonotype was seen a few times. The chain joins TRBV20-1 to TRBJ2-4; no reliable D call. The CDR3 sequence is 12 residues long. CDR1 is DFQATT and CDR2 is SNEGSKA in the germline V gene (reference sequence). The germline V and J ends were trimmed by 4 bases and 5 bases, with 9 bases remaining between them. The CDR3 sequence: CSAIRSENIQYF. DNA for the CDR3: TGCAGTGCTATCAGGTCGGAAAACATTCAGTACTTC.

Ten or more counts support this clonotype. V gene TRBV10-2 combines with J gene TRBJ2-5; D gene unclear. Germline assignment: CDR1 WSHSY and CDR2 SAAADI. There are 13 residues in the CDR3. V lost 4 bases to trimming and J lost 3 bases, with 9 bases between them. The CDR3: CASSVAGKETQYF. DNA of the CDR3: TGCGCCAGCAGTGTCGCCGGAAAAGAGACCCAGTACTTC.

This clonotype was seen at least ten times. The chain combines TRBV27 with TRBJ2-7; D perhaps matches TRBD1 (6 bases). Germline CDR1 is MNHEY and CDR2 is SMNVEV (reference sequence). This CDR3 has 16 residues. V was trimmed by 5 bases and J by 0 bases, leaving 17 bases between them. Here the CDR3 DNA reads TGTGCCAGCAGTCAGACGCTTACAGGGCCCTCCTACGAGCAGTACTTC. Translating it yields CASSQTLTGPSYEQYF.

The rearrangement links TRBV15 to TRBJ2-1; D might be TRBD2 (5 bases). Per germline, CDR1 LNHNV and CDR2 YYDKDF (reference sequence). V dropped 3 bases and J dropped 7 bases, with 7 bases sitting between them. The CDR3 is 12 amino acids. The CDR3 DNA is TGTGCCACCAGCAGCGAGGGTAATGAGCAGTTCTTC. Its translation: CATSSEGNEQFF. Drawing the rest from reference TRBV15 and TRBJ2-1, the complete variable domain is DAMVIQNPRYQVTQFGKPVTLSCSQTLNHNVMYWYQQKSSQAPKLLFHYYDKDFNNEADTPDNFQSRRPNTSFCFLDIRSPGLGDTAMYLCATSSEGNEQFFGPGTRLTVL.

This clonotype came up many times. The chain is built from TRBV7-6 and TRBJ1-1, with a tentative D call TRBD1 (6 bases). Between the trimmed V and J ends, which lost 8 bases and 5 bases, there was a span of 15 bases. The length of the CDR3 is 13 residues. Per the germline V gene, CDR1 is SGHVS and CDR2 is FNYEAQ. The CDR3 DNA sequence: TGTGCCAGCGGGGAATATACAGGGACTGAAGCTTTCTTT. Protein: CASGEYTGTEAFF.

This rearrangement joins TRBV12-3 or TRBV12-4 to TRBJ1-6; TRBD1 might be the D (5 bases). Deletions cut 7 bases from V and 7 bases from J, with 14 bases between. This CDR3 is built from 14 residues. CDR3 loop: CASTLGRANSPLHF. Written as DNA, the CDR3 is TGTGCCAGCACCTTGGGCAGGGCGAATTCACCCCTCCACTTT.

In this sample, this clonotype turned up a few times. The rearrangement links TRBV12-3 or TRBV12-4 to TRBJ1-3, with a tentative D call TRBD1 (5 bases). Trimming pared 5 bases from V and 0 bases from J, leaving 11 bases between. This CDR3 has 15 amino acids. The CDR3 protein is CASSHPGTSGNTIYF. In DNA form, the CDR3 reads TGTGCCAGCAGTCACCCCGGGACCTCTGGAAACACCATATATTTT.

This clonotype has at least ten counts. This rearrangement joins TRBV2 to TRBJ1-6, with D uncertain. V was cut by 2 bases and J by 8 bases, with 1 base left in between. Germline CDR1 SNHLY, CDR2 FYNNEI. This CDR3 is 11 amino acids long. In DNA form, the CDR3 reads TGTGCCAGCAGTGAATATTCACCCCTCCACTTT. Its protein is CASSEYSPLHF.

This clonotype was counted ten times or more. The J gene is TRBJ1-1, the V gene TRBV29-1, with TRBD1 as a possible D gene (5 bases). CDR1 and CDR2 (germline): SQVTM, ANQGSEA. Trimming removed 2 bases at V and 3 bases at J, with 10 bases between. This CDR3 region has 13 residues. Written as DNA, the CDR3 is TGCAGCGTTGAAAAGGGGTTGGACACTGAAGCTTTCTTT. Translating gives CSVEKGLDTEAFF.

The sample holds a few counts of this clonotype. The J gene is TRBJ2-7, the V gene TRBV20-1; the D gene is possibly TRBD2 (6 bases). CDR1 and CDR2 (germline): DFQATT, SNEGSKA (reference sequence). The V and J ends lost 0 bases and 5 bases respectively, with 14 bases between them. This CDR3 region has 14 residues. The CDR3 loop reads CSARDLGGVDEQYF. The CDR3 DNA is TGCAGTGCTAGAGATCTAGGAGGGGTAGACGAGCAGTACTTC.

This clonotype was seen once. This may arise from a read error, as a much more abundant clone is one base away. The J gene is TRBJ1-4, the V gene TRBV29-1; possible D gene TRBD1, 6 bases. The CDR3 runs 13 residues. Trimming cost V 4 bases and J 13 bases, with 19 bases left between them. Germline loops: CDR1 SQVTM, CDR2 ANQGSEA. CDR3 bases: TGCAGCGTTGTAGATTGGCAGGGGAATAGACTGTTTTTT. The encoded protein is CSVVDWQGNRLFF.

The table lists this clonotype with many counts. The chain recombines TRBV12-3 or TRBV12-4 with TRBJ1-1; D remains unclear. V lost 6 bases, J lost 2 bases, and 13 bases lay in between. The CDR3 runs 14 residues. CDR3 sequence: CASSLDIRNTEAFF. The CDR3 coding sequence is TGTGCCAGCAGCCTAGACATCCGAAACACTGAAGCTTTCTTT.

This clonotype was seen at least ten times. The CDR3, as DNA: TGTGCCAGCTTTACAGGGGGCGCTTGGACTGAAGCTTTCTTT. It encodes CASFTGGAWTEAFF. The V gene is TRBV5-6, the J gene TRBJ1-1, with TRBD1 matching over 9 bases. The CDR3 totals 14 residues. V lost 7 bases and J lost 5; bases outside the gene matches: 9. Germline loops: CDR1 SGHDT, CDR2 YYEEEE.

In this sample, this clonotype turned up a few times. The chain recombines TRBV7-2 with TRBJ1-1, with unresolved D. Germline CDR1 and CDR2: SGHTA and FQGNSA. V was clipped by 0 bases and J by 1 base, with 6 bases between them. The CDR3 contains 14 residues. The CDR3 spells CASSLASANTEAFF. The CDR3, as DNA: TGTGCCAGCAGCTTAGCGTCCGCGAACACTGAAGCTTTCTTT.